A selection of T cell receptor beta chains follows, all from one sample in a study of OX40 agonist ivuxolimab in advanced cancers. Data came from immunoSEQ multiplex PCR; TCRdb stores just in-frame clones and leaves some out. The sample carries about 110,000 clones, just over 90% recorded once. Sequencing was performed on CD4+ or CD8+ T cells sorted from blood, taken in a trial of the OX40 agonist ivuxolimab. The receptors come from an adult with an advanced solid tumor such as melanoma, head and neck, liver or kidney cancer. Each CDR3 is given with its conserved first and last residue. The order of the fields is CDR3 length, D gene, V gene, clone size, J gene, CDR3 DNA, CDR3 protein. A D gene is named only where the DNA matches it firmly. Not every row has a clone size; where given, it reads once, few, many or a size class.

16	TRBD2	TRBV6-5	-	TRBJ2-2	TGTGCCAGCAGATACCCGGGACGGGGGGACACCGGGGAGCTGTTTTTT	CASRYPGRGDTGELFF
13	-	TRBV30	-	TRBJ1-1	TGTGCCTGGAGGTTAGGCCCGAGCACTGAAGCTTTCTTT	CAWRLGPSTEAFF
13	-	TRBV4-3	-	TRBJ2-5	TGCGCCAGCAGCCTTGTACGACAAGAGACCCAGTACTTC	CASSLVRQETQYF
14	-	TRBV29-1	-	TRBJ2-6	TGCAGCGTTGTTGAGGACGGGGGGGCCAACGTCCTGACTTTC	CSVVEDGGANVLTF
11	-	TRBV27	-	TRBJ2-7	TGTGCCAGCAGGACCCCCTACGAGCAGTACTTC	CASRTPYEQYF
14	-	TRBV9	-	TRBJ2-3	TGTGCCAGCAGCGTAGATCATGTCGTTGATACGCAGTATTTT	CASSVDHVVDTQYF
11	TRBD1	TRBV27	-	TRBJ1-2	TGTGCCAGCAGCGACAGGGGCGGCTACACCTTC	CASSDRGGYTF
13	-	TRBV30	-	TRBJ2-5	TGTGCCTGGAGTGGAATGGGTCGGGAGACCCAGTACTTC	CAWSGMGRETQYF
16	-	TRBV25-1	-	TRBJ1-3	TGTGCCAGCAGTGAAGTATTCAGGGGCGCCGGGGGCACCATATATTTT	CASSEVFRGAGGTIYF
14	-	TRBV6-5	-	TRBJ2-2	TGTGCCAGCAGCCCTATGAGGTGGGCCGGGGAGCTGTTTTTT	CASSPMRWAGELFF
11	-	TRBV30	-	TRBJ2-7	TGTGCCTGGAGGACAGACTTCGCGCAGTACTTC	CAWRTDFAQYF
18	TRBD2	TRBV19	once	TRBJ2-3	TGTGCCAGTGGGTCAGCTAGCGGGCGTAGATCCCTCACAGATACGCAGTATTTT	CASGSASGRRSLTDTQYF
14	TRBD1	TRBV30	once	TRBJ2-1	TGTGCCTGGAGTGTACAGGGGAACTACAATGAGCAGTTCTTC	CAWSVQGNYNEQFF
12	-	TRBV28	-	TRBJ1-1	TGTGCCAGCAGTCTCCTTCAGTCTGAAGCTTTCTTT	CASSLLQSEAFF
14	-	TRBV5-1	-	TRBJ2-7	TGCGCCAGCAGCTTGGTTGGACAGTCCTACGAGCAGTACTTC	CASSLVGQSYEQYF
16	-	TRBV19	-	TRBJ1-4	TGTGCCAGCCAAGCCCCCGTTACAGGTTCGTGGGAAAAACTGTTTTTT	CASQAPVTGSWEKLFF
15	TRBD1	TRBV10-3	-	TRBJ2-2	TGTGCCATCAGTTACAGGGGGCGGAACACCGGGGAGCTGTTTTTT	CAISYRGRNTGELFF
15	-	TRBV2	-	TRBJ1-1	TGTGCCAGCTCGTGGGCAGACAGAGTGAACACTGAAGCTTTCTTT	CASSWADRVNTEAFF
14	-	TRBV5-4	-	TRBJ2-7	TGTGCCAGCAGCTTCCCCCCCCCTCGCGACGAGCAGTACTTC	CASSFPPPRDEQYF
17	TRBD1	TRBV28	-	TRBJ2-1	TGTGCCAGCAGTTCAAACCCGACAGGGGATCTTGTGAATGAGCAGTTCTTC	CASSSNPTGDLVNEQFF
11	-	TRBV30	-	TRBJ2-7	TGTGCCTGGGGTGTGTCCTACGAGCAGTACTTC	CAWGVSYEQYF
16	TRBD1	TRBV19	-	TRBJ1-3	TGTGCCAGTAGTTTTGGGGGGACAGTCTCTGGAAACACCATATATTTT	CASSFGGTVSGNTIYF
15	-	TRBV28	-	TRBJ1-5	TGTGCCAGCAGTTTAAGTTGGAAGGACAATCAGCCCCAGCATTTT	CASSLSWKDNQPQHF
14	TRBD1	TRBV25-1	-	TRBJ2-3	TGTGCCAGCAGTCCCCGGGACAGGGCGGACCGGCAGTATTTT	CASSPRDRADRQYF
14	-	TRBV19	-	TRBJ1-2	TGTGCCAGTAGGTCCAGGGGATTGAACTATGGCTACACCTTC	CASRSRGLNYGYTF
12	-	TRBV2	-	TRBJ1-1	TGTGCCAGCAGGCGGGGAAACACTGAAGCTTTCTTT	CASRRGNTEAFF
16	-	TRBV21-1	-	TRBJ2-7	TGTGCCAGCAGCGCACAAGACATCTTGAGCTCCTACGAGCAGTACTTC	CASSAQDILSSYEQYF
13	-	TRBV9	-	TRBJ2-3	TGTGCCAGCAGCGTAGGCTCCACAGATACGCAGTATTTT	CASSVGSTDTQYF
14	-	TRBV10-3	-	TRBJ2-7	TGTGCCATGGGGGGGGACAGCCGTTCCTACGAGCAGTACTTC	CAMGGDSRSYEQYF
13	-	TRBV30	-	TRBJ2-3	TGTGCCTGGAGTGGACTAGTCGCAGATACGCAGTATTTT	CAWSGLVADTQYF
16	-	TRBV9	-	TRBJ2-7	TGTGCCAGCAGCGTAGACGCCGGACACCCCTCCTACGAGCAGTACTTC	CASSVDAGHPSYEQYF
17	-	TRBV6-1	-	TRBJ1-4	TGTGCCAGCAGTGAAAAAGAGTGGGGACAAGGGGGTGAAAAACTGTTTTTT	CASSEKEWGQGGEKLFF